This paragraph covers one T cell receptor (beta chain) sequence. The sample originates from a study of T-cell reconstitution after alpha-beta-depleted transplantation in children. The library targeted TCRbeta and was prepared with unique molecular identifiers. MiXCR was run by TCRdb on the PCR reads, yielding one entry per CDR3 protein. The table lists more than 550,000 distinct CDR3 sequences, about 11% of them singletons. Germline CDR1 reads DFQATT; CDR2 reads SNEGSKA (reference sequence). With V trimmed by 5 bases and J by 6 bases, 7 bases remained unmatched. CDR3 size: 15 residues. The source of this sequence is a human donor who donated a stem cell graft to a child with acute myeloid leukemia. The sample was PBMCs from the stem cell graft donor, taken from the stem cell graft. This chain joins TRBV20-1 and TRBJ2-1; TRBD2 agrees at 13 bases. The CDR3 is CSASWGLAGTNEQFF. CDR3 nucleotide sequence: TGCAGTGCTTCCTGGGGACTAGCGGGAACCAATGAGCAGTTCTTC.